What follows is one TCR beta chain and its context. The CDR3 has 14 residues. The V gene's germline CDR1 is MNHEY and CDR2 SMNVEV (reference sequence). J gave up 4 bases and V 8 bases, and 8 bases lay outside the gene matches. With a J-beta primer mix and a sample-barcoded 5' primer, a second PCR ran roughly 6 to 11 cycles. TCRdb called the 5' RACE reads again in MiXCR, with one record for every CDR3 protein. This table has around 1,000,000 distinct CDR3 sequences, around 25% appearing once. These data are taken from a study of blood T cells in healthy people across ages. These same data were also listed under a study on T cells of mothers and their children.

The rearrangement links TRBV27 to TRBJ2-7; 10 bases fit TRBD2. Sequenced: blood. This TCR was sampled from a girl aged 2 to 10 in good health. CDR3 protein: CASFPAGGSYEQYF. The CDR3, as DNA: TGTGCCAGCTTTCCAGCGGGGGGGTCATACGAGCAGTACTTC.